This TCR beta chain stems from a study of Graves' ophthalmopathy and Graves' hyperthyroidism. General observations from the study: Appearing in blood as well were most expanded thyroid clonotypes above 0.001 frequency. Its predictions of ophthalmopathy progression gave the model approximately 65% sensitivity and about 72% specificity.

The V end lost 3 bases, the J end lost 3 bases, and 15 bases lay between the germline ends. The CDR3 totals 14 residues. Germline lookup yields CDR1 DFQATT and CDR2 SNEGSKA (reference sequence). From RNA, the CDR3 regions of TCR beta chains were amplified and sequenced. Second-round multiplex PCR came after a first-round RT-PCR that employed HTBI primers. TCRdb analysed the multiplex PCR reads with MiXCR anew, one entry per CDR3 protein. This sample has more than 550,000 distinct CDR3 sequences, with just over 40% found just once. This clonotype was counted ten times or more. Its specificity is unknown.

The J gene is TRBJ2-7, the V gene TRBV20-1; D not resolved. This TCR derives from an adult man with Graves' ophthalmopathy. Sequencing input: peripheral blood. CDR3 in amino acids: CSASSVVLNYEQYF. CDR3 coding DNA: TGCAGTGCTAGTTCGGTAGTATTAAACTACGAGCAGTACTTC.